The text below deals with one T cell receptor beta chain. Prepared libraries of TCR beta cDNA carried unique molecular identifiers. TCRdb analysed the PCR reads with MiXCR anew, one entry per CDR3 protein. Of about 460,000 distinct CDR3 sequences detected, roughly 46% appear once; the ten largest clones hold about 12%. The data were obtained in a study of post-analysis software for immune sequencing data. Sequencing was carried out using blood. The receptor was isolated from a girl aged 5 to 17 with multiple sclerosis.

The CDR3 DNA follows: TGTGCCAGCAGTTCCGGACAGTCGAAGGTCTCCTACGAGCAGTACTTC. Residues: CASSSGQSKVSYEQYF. The rearrangement links TRBV6-2 or TRBV6-3 to TRBJ2-7, with D maybe TRBD1 (6 bases). Looked up from germline, CDR1 is MNHEY and CDR2 is SVGEGT. This CDR3 spans 16 amino acids. V lost 4 bases to trimming and J lost 0 bases, with 16 bases between them.